Listed below are T cell receptor beta chains from one sample, sequenced in a study of T cells in Graves' hyperthyroidism and ophthalmopathy. TCRdb ran MiXCR on the multiplex PCR reads and lists one entry per CDR3 protein. The sample yields fewer than 400,000 distinct CDR3 sequences, roughly 17% seen once. Sequenced: blood. The receptors derive from a young man with Graves' hyperthyroidism. Each CDR3 is given with its conserved first and last residue. D genes are given only for firm matches. The size field is filled for only some rows; it gives once, few, many or a size class.

CDR3 length	V gene	clone size	D gene	J gene	CDR3 DNA	CDR3 protein
13	TRBV11-2	many	-	TRBJ2-7	TGTGCCAGCAGCTTAGACCTTTTGGGCGAGCAGTACTTC	CASSLDLLGEQYF
15	TRBV7-3	few	-	TRBJ2-1	TGTGCCAGCAGCTTCACCGTGTCACCCTACAATGAGCAGTTCTTC	CASSFTVSPYNEQFF
15	TRBV7-8	-	-	TRBJ2-7	TGTGCCAGCAGCTCCACCCGCGGGGCCTCCTACGAGCAGTACTTC	CASSSTRGASYEQYF
15	TRBV14	-	-	TRBJ2-1	TGTGCCAGCAGCCAAGTACGTGGGAGTAAAAATGAGCAGTTCTTC	CASSQVRGSKNEQFF
14	TRBV4-2	-	-	TRBJ2-7	TGTGCCAGCAGCCAAGGGGCAGAGTTCTACGAGCAGTACTTC	CASSQGAEFYEQYF
15	TRBV28	many	-	TRBJ1-2	TGTGCCAGCAGTTTAAACAGGTACACTAACTATGGCTACACCTTC	CASSLNRYTNYGYTF
15	TRBV29-1	-	TRBD2	TRBJ2-5	TGCAGCGTTGAAGAGCAACTAGCGGGAAAAGAGACCCAGTACTTC	CSVEEQLAGKETQYF
14	TRBV5-1	many	TRBD1	TRBJ2-3	TGCGCCAGCAGCTCACAGGGGGCGGAAGATACGCAGTATTTT	CASSSQGAEDTQYF
16	TRBV9	few	-	TRBJ2-7	TGTGCCAGCAGCGTAGGCCAACAGGGGACTTACGAGCAGCAGTACTTC	CASSVGQQGTYEQQYF
20	TRBV7-8	-	-	TRBJ2-4	TGTGCCAGCAGTCTAGCTGGGGCCCCCTCGATCGGGCAGTCTGGGTACATTCAGTACTTC	CASSLAGAPSIGQSGYIQYF
21	TRBV3-1	few	TRBD2	TRBJ2-2	TGTGCCAGCGGAGGCTCAGCCGGGACTAGCGGGGGCCCGGAGTACACCGGGGAGCTGTTTTTT	CASGGSAGTSGGPEYTGELFF
13	TRBV20-1	few	-	TRBJ1-3	TGCAGTGCCCCATCGGGGAGTGGAAACACCATATATTTT	CSAPSGSGNTIYF
13	TRBV7-9	few	TRBD2	TRBJ2-1	TGTGCCAGCAGCCTACTAGCGGGAGACCTTACGTTCTTC	CASSLLAGDLTFF
13	TRBV5-5	-	-	TRBJ1-6	TGTGCCAGCAGCGCTGACAGCCGGCGACCCCTCCACTTT	CASSADSRRPLHF
16	TRBV6-2/TRBV6-3	-	-	TRBJ2-3	TGTGCCAGCAGCCACCTCGGGAAGGTGAGCACAGATACGCAGTATTTT	CASSHLGKVSTDTQYF
12	TRBV12-3/TRBV12-4	many	TRBD2	TRBJ2-5	TGTGCCAGCAGTTCTGGGAGGGGGACCCAGTACTTC	CASSSGRGTQYF
12	TRBV28	many	TRBD2	TRBJ2-7	TGTGCCAGCACCGGGGGGGGATACGAGCAGTACTTC	CASTGGGYEQYF
14	TRBV6-1	many	-	TRBJ2-7	TGTGCCAGCAGATTGAAGGACAGCAACTACGAGCAGTACTTC	CASRLKDSNYEQYF
14	TRBV29-1	-	TRBD1	TRBJ2-7	TGCAGCGCAACGGGACAGGGGTTCTCCTACGAGCAGTACTTC	CSATGQGFSYEQYF
13	TRBV6-1	few	-	TRBJ1-1	TGTGCCAGCAGTCAGGGACCGAACACTGAAGCTTTCTTT	CASSQGPNTEAFF
15	TRBV28	many	-	TRBJ1-1	TGTGCCACCGCTCCGAGGGGAAGCCCCAACACTGAAGCTTTCTTT	CATAPRGSPNTEAFF
15	TRBV10-3	-	-	TRBJ2-7	TGTGCCATCAGTGAAGGAGGTCAGCCATCCTACGAGCAGTACTTC	CAISEGGQPSYEQYF
16	TRBV5-1	many	-	TRBJ2-1	TGCGCCAGCAGTAAACGGGGCGAGAGCTCCTACAATGAGCAGTTCTTC	CASSKRGESSYNEQFF
14	TRBV7-9	many	TRBD1	TRBJ2-1	TGTGCCAGCAGCGCCAGGGGGTCCTACAATGAGCAGTTCTTC	CASSARGSYNEQFF
14	TRBV20-1	many	-	TRBJ1-1	TGCAGTGCTAGAGGGTGGGTGAGAACGACTGAAGCTTTCTTT	CSARGWVRTTEAFF
13	TRBV5-1	many	-	TRBJ2-7	TGCGCCAGCAGCTTGGATCCTTTCTACGAGCAGTACTTC	CASSLDPFYEQYF
14	TRBV6-1	many	-	TRBJ1-1	TGTGCCAGCAGGACCACAGGGAGCATGTACGAAGCTTTCTTT	CASRTTGSMYEAFF
15	TRBV3-1	-	-	TRBJ2-2	TGTGCCAGCAGCCCCGGGAGGGGGCGGGTCGGGGAGCTGTTTTTT	CASSPGRGRVGELFF
16	TRBV20-1	many	TRBD2	TRBJ2-7	TGCAGTTCCTACGGTCTAGCGGGAGAGGGGTCCTACGAGCAGTACTTC	CSSYGLAGEGSYEQYF
16	TRBV14	-	-	TRBJ2-2	TGTGCCAGCAGCCAAGCCGGGACGGAGAACACCGGGGAGCTGTTTTTT	CASSQAGTENTGELFF
13	TRBV5-6	many	-	TRBJ2-5	TGTGCCAGCAGCTCGTGGAACCAAGAGACCCAGTACTTC	CASSSWNQETQYF
14	TRBV20-1	many	-	TRBJ1-4	TGCAGTGCTAGACACGGGACACGGAATGAAAAACTGTTTTTT	CSARHGTRNEKLFF
15	TRBV11-2	many	-	TRBJ2-7	TGTGCCAGCAGCTTAGAATCGCAGGGATTGGGCGAGCAGTACTTC	CASSLESQGLGEQYF
18	TRBV6-4	-	-	TRBJ1-2	TGTGCCAGCAGTGTACCGTCGGCGGCGGAGGGCGCTAACTATGGCTACACCTTC	CASSVPSAAEGANYGYTF
14	TRBV12-3/TRBV12-4	many	-	TRBJ1-1	TGTGCCAGCACCAGATGGGCGCCGGGAACTGAAGCTTTCTTT	CASTRWAPGTEAFF
12	TRBV7-2	-	-	TRBJ2-5	TGTGCCAGCAGCGGACCCGTGGAGACCCAGTACTTC	CASSGPVETQYF
13	TRBV20-1	many	-	TRBJ2-5	TGCAGTGCTAGGAGCGGTTACCAAGAGACCCAGTACTTC	CSARSGYQETQYF
15	TRBV5-1	many	-	TRBJ1-1	TGCGCCAGCAGCTTGGTAGGCAGTGCGAACACTGAAGCTTTCTTT	CASSLVGSANTEAFF
14	TRBV5-8	many	-	TRBJ1-5	TGTGCCAGCAGCTTGGGACAATCCGCACCGCCCCAGCATTTT	CASSLGQSAPPQHF
15	TRBV6-6	few	-	TRBJ2-1	TGTGCCAGCAGTTACGTGGGGGGCTCCTACAATGAGCAGTTCTTC	CASSYVGGSYNEQFF
13	TRBV30	many	-	TRBJ1-6	TGTGCCTGGAGTAGGGGCGGACGGCAGGCCCTCCACTTT	CAWSRGGRQALHF